The 3 T cell receptor beta chains listed next were all sequenced from one sample in a study of blood T cell repertoires in COVID-19. Assay: immunoSEQ multiplex PCR; the TCRdb copy retains only in-frame clones and omits some. This table holds roughly 89,000 clones, approximately 80% found once. The sequencing input was peripheral blood. Source of these receptors: a woman aged 70 to 79 with acute or convalescent COVID-19.

The gene calls are TRBV18 and TRBJ2-7; 7 positions agree with TRBD2. Losses at the gene ends were 3 bases for V and 1 base for J; bases not matched to a gene: 9. The CDR3 spans 16 residues. The germline V gene encodes CDR1 KGHSH and CDR2 LQKENI. DNA for the CDR3: TGTGCCAGCTCACCCCGGGGTAGCGGGCCTTCCTACGAGCAGTACTTC. It yields the protein CASSPRGSGPSYEQYF.

The chain couples TRBV6-6 to TRBJ2-5; a possible D gene is TRBD2 (7 bases). Per the germline V gene, CDR1 is MNHNY and CDR2 is SVGAGI (reference sequence). Trimming shortened V by 7 bases and J by 2 bases, and 11 bases separated the two germline ends. The CDR3 is 13 residues long. CDR3 coding DNA: TGTGCCAGCAAGGGGGGGAATCAAGAGACCCAGTACTTC. It yields the protein CASKGGNQETQYF.

The genes are TRBV4-3 and TRBJ1-4; the D gene is possibly TRBD1 (6 bases). The V end was cut by 0 bases, the J end by 6 bases, with 11 bases between. Germline CDR1 and CDR2: LGHNA and YSLEER. The CDR3 runs to 15 residues. In DNA form, the CDR3 reads TGCGCCAGCAGCCAAGAAAGGGGGGGAGATGAAAAACTGTTTTTT. Amino acid sequence: CASSQERGGDEKLFF.